This TCR beta chain was captured in a study of blood T cell repertoires in COVID-19. Study at large: Sources were T cells, B-cell-depleted T cells, or PBMCs; the material itself was cDNA or gDNA.

CDR1 is LNHDA and CDR2 is SQIVND in the germline V gene (reference sequence). This CDR3 contains 12 residues. The trim removed 6 bases at V and 10 bases at J, leaving 6 bases unmatched. Generated by immunoSEQ multiplex PCR, the TCRdb table keeps only in-frame clones and is missing some. The sample yields under 55,000 clones, roughly 78% seen once. The chain links TRBV19 to TRBJ2-7, with 10 bases lining up with TRBD1. The receptor was isolated from a man between 70 and 80 years old with acute or convalescent COVID-19. Material for sequencing was peripheral blood. The DNA for the CDR3 is TGTGCCAGTAGCCCCGGACAGGGGGAACAGTACTTC. It specifies CASSPGQGEQYF.